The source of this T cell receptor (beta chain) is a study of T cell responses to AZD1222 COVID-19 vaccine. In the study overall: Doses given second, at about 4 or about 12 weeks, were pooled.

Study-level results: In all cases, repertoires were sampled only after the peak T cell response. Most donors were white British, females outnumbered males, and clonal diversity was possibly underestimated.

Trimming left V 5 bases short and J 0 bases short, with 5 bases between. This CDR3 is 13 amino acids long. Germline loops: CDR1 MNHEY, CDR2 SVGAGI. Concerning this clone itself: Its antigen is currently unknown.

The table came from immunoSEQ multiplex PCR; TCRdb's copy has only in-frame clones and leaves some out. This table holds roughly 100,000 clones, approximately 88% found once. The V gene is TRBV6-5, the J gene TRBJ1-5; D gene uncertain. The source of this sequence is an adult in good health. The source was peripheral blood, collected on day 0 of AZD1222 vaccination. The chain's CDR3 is CASSQNSNQPQHF. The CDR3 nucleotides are TGTGCCAGCAGTCAGAATAGCAATCAGCCCCAGCATTTT.